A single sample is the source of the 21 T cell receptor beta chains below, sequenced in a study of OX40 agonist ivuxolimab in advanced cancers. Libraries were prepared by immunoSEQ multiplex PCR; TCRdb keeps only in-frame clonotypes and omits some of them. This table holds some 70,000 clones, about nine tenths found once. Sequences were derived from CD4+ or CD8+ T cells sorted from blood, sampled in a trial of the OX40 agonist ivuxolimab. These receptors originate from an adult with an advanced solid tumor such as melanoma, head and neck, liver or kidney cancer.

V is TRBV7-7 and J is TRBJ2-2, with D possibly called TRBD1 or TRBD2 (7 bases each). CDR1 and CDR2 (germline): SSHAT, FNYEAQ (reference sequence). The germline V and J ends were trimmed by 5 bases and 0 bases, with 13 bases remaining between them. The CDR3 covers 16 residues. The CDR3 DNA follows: TGTGCCAGCAGCGCCTCAGGGGGGGCGAACACCGGGGAGCTGTTTTTT. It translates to CASSASGGANTGELFF.

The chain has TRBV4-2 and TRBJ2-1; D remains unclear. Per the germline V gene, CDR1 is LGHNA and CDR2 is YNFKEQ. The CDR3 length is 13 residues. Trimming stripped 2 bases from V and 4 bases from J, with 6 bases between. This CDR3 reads CASSQPGYNEQFF. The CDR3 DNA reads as TGTGCCAGCAGCCAACCCGGATACAATGAGCAGTTCTTC.

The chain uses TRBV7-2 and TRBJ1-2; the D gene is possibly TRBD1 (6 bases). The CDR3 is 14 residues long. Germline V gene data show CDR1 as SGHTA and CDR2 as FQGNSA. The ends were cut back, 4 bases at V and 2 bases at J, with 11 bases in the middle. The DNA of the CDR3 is TGTGCCAGCAGCTCCGAGGGGGGGAACTATGGCTACACCTTC. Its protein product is CASSSEGGNYGYTF.

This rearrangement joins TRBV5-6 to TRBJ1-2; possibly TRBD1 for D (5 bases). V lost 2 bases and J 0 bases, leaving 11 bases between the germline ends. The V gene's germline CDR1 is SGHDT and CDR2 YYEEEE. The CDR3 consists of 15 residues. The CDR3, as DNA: TGTGCCAGCAGCTTCGGGGACCGTCCTAACTATGGCTACACCTTC. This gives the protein CASSFGDRPNYGYTF.

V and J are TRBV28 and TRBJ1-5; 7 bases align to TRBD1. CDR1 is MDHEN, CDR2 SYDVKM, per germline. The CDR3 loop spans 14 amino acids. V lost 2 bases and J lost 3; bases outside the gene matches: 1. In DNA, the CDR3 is TGTGCCAGCAGTTTAACAGGGGACAATCAGCCCCAGCATTTT. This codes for CASSLTGDNQPQHF.

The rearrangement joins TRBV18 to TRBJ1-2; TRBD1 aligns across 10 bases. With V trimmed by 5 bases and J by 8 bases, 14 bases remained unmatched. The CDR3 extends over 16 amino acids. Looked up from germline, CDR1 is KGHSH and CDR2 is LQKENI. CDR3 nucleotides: TGTGCCAGCTCAACCCTGCCTGGGACAGGGGTCGGGGGCTACACCTTC. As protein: CASSTLPGTGVGGYTF.

CDR3 residues: CASSFEGASTDTQYF. DNA of the CDR3: TGTGCCAGCAGCTTTGAGGGGGCTAGCACAGATACGCAGTATTTT. The V and J genes are TRBV5-4 and TRBJ2-3, with 7 nucleotides matching TRBD1. V trimming: 2 bases; J trimming: 0 bases; junction bases outside the gene matches: 3. In germline, CDR1 is SGHNT, CDR2 YYREEE (reference sequence). The CDR3 has 15 residues.

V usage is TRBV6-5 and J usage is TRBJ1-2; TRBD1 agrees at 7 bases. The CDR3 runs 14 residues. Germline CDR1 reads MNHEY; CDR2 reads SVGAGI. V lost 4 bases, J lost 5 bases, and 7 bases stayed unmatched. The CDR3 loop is CASSSMTGPYGYTF. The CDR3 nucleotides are TGTGCCAGCAGTTCCATGACAGGGCCATATGGCTACACCTTC.

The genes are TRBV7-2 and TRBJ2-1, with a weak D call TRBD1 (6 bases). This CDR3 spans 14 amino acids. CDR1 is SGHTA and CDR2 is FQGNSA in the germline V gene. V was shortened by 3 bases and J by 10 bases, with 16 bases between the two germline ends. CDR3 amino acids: CASSFRGIGAEQFF. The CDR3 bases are TGTGCCAGCAGCTTCAGGGGTATAGGAGCGGAGCAGTTCTTC.

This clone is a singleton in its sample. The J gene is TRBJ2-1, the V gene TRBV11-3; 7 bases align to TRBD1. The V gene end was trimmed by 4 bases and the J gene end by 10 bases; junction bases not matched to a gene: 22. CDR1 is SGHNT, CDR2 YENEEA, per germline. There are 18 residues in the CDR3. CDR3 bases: TGTGCCAGCAGCTCGGCCCCCTCCGACAGGGTTTCAAGGGGGGAGCAGTTCTTC. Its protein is CASSSAPSDRVSRGEQFF.

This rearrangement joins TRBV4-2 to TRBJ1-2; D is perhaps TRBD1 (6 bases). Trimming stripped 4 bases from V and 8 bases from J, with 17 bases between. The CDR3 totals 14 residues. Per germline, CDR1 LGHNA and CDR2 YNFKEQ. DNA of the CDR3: TGTGCCAGCAGCCCAAACAGGGAAACGAGGGGCTACACCTTC. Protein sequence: CASSPNRETRGYTF.

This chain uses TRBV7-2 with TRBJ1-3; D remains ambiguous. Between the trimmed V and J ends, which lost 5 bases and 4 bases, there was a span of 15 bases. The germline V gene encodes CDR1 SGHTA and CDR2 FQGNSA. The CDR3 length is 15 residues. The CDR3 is CASSPPGVPGNTIYF. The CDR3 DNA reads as TGTGCCAGCAGCCCCCCGGGAGTACCCGGAAACACCATATATTTT.

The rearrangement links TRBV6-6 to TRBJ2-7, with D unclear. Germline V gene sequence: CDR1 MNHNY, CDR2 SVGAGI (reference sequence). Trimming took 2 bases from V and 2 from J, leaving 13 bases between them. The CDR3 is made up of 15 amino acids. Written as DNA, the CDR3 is TGTGCCAGCAGTTACGGTGGGGTTATCGCCTACGAGCAGTACTTC. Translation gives CASSYGGVIAYEQYF.

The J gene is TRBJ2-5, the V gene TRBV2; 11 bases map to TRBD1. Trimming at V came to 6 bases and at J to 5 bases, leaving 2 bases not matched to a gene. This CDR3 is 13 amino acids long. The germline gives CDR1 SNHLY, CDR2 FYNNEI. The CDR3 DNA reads TGTGCCAGCAGCGGGGACAGGGGGGAGACCCAGTACTTC. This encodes CASSGDRGETQYF.

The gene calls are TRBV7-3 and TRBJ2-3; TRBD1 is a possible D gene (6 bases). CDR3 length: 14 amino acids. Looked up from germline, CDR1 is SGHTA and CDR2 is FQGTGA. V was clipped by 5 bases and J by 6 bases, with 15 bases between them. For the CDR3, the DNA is TGTGCCAGCAGCCGCGTAGGGGGTGGGGATACGCAGTATTTT. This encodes CASSRVGGGDTQYF.

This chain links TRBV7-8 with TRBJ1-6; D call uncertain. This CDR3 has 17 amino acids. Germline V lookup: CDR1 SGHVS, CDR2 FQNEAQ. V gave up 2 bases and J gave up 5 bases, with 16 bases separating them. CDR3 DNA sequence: TGTGCCAGCAGCTTAATTGGGTCAGAAAAACATAATTCACCCCTCCACTTT. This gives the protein CASSLIGSEKHNSPLHF.

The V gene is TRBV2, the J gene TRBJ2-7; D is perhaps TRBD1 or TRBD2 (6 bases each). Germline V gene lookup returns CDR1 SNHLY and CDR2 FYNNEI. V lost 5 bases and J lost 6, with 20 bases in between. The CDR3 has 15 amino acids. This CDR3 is CASSQGGLLEVEQYF. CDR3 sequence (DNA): TGTGCCAGCAGTCAAGGGGGGCTCTTGGAGGTCGAGCAGTACTTC.

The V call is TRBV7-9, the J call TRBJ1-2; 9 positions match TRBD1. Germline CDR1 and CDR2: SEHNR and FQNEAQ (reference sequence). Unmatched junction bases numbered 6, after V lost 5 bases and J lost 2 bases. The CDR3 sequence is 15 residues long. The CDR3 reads CASSLWDRENYGYTF. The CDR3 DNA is TGTGCCAGCAGCCTTTGGGACAGGGAGAACTATGGCTACACCTTC.

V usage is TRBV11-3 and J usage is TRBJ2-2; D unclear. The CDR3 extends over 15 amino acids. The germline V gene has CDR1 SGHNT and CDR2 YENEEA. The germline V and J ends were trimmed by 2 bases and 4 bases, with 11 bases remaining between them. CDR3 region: CASSLTLPGTGELFF. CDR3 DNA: TGTGCCAGCAGCTTAACCCTTCCGGGCACCGGGGAGCTGTTTTTT. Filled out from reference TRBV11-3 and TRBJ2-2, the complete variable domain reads EAGVVQSPRYKIIEKKQPVAFWCNPISGHNTLYWYLQNLGQGPELLIRYENEEAVDDSQLPKDRFSAERLKGVDSTLKIQPAELGDSAVYLCASSLTLPGTGELFFGEGSRLTVL.

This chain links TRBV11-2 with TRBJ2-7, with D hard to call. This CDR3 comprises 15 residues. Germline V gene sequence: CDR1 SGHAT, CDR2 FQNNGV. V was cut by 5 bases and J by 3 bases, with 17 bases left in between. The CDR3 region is CASSTPWGRHYEQYF. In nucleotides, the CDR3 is TGTGCCAGCAGCACCCCGTGGGGTCGGCACTACGAGCAGTACTTC. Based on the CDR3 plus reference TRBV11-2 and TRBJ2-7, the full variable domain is EAGVAQSPRYKIIEKRQSVAFWCNPISGHATLYWYQQILGQGPKLLIQFQNNGVVDDSQLPKDRFSAERLKGVDSTLKIQPAKLEDSAVYLCASSTPWGRHYEQYFGPGTRLTVT.

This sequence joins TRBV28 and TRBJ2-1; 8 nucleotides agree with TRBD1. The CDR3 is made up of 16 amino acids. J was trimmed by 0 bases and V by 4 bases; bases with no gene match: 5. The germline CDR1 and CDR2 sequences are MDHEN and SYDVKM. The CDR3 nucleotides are TGTGCCAGCAGTTCCCAGGGGGCGGCCTCCTACAATGAGCAGTTCTTC. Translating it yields CASSSQGAASYNEQFF.